This TCR beta chain was profiled in a study of blood T cells in healthy people across ages. Regarding this clonotype: The antigen is not known.

The V end lost 5 bases, the J end lost 9 bases, and 14 bases lay between the germline ends. Germline CDR1 is SEHNR and CDR2 is FQNEAQ (reference sequence). The CDR3 is 12 residues long. Study results and limitations: In these data, TCR beta diversity tracked strongly with naive T cell percentage. Age advanced and TCR beta diversity per million T cells fell, roughly linearly. More naive CD4+ cells and higher diversity were found in long-lived than in aged donors.

A second PCR, run for roughly 7 to 12 cycles, used a sample-barcoded 5' primer plus a J-beta primer mix. TCRdb called the 5' RACE reads again in MiXCR, with one record for every CDR3 protein. The sample consists of about 1.8 million distinct CDR3 sequences, roughly 52% of them appearing once. Sequenced material: blood. This sequence was found in a woman in her 40s in good health. The chain recombines TRBV7-9 with TRBJ2-7; perhaps TRBD2 as D (5 bases). The DNA for the CDR3 is TGTGCCAGCAGCCAGCGGCAGCTCGCGCAGTACTTC. Amino acids: CASSQRQLAQYF. Filled out from reference TRBV7-9 and TRBJ2-7, the complete variable domain reads DTGVSQNPRHKITKRGQNVTFRCDPISEHNRLYWYRQTLGQGPEFLTYFQNEAQLEKSRLLSDRFSAERPKGSFSTLEIQRTEQGDSAMYLCASSQRQLAQYFGPGTRLTVT.